These 5 T cell receptor beta chains were sequenced from one sample in a study of shared clonotypes between healthy human individuals. Only in-frame clones appear in the TCRdb table, and some are missing; sequencing was by immunoSEQ multiplex PCR. The profile shows about a million clones, more than 60% of them singletons. The specimen sequenced was memory CD4+ T cells sorted from blood. Subset of the sample: CD45RA-negative fraction. These receptors all come from a man aged 18-30 years in good health.

This chain connects TRBV5-5 to TRBJ1-4; 7 bases are shared with TRBD1. Germline CDR1 and CDR2: SGHKS and YYEKEE (reference sequence). CDR3 length equals 15 residues. V was clipped by 5 bases and J by 7 bases; unmatched bases: 11. The CDR3 bases are TGTGCCAGCAGGACGAGGCCGGACAGGACTGAAAAACTGTTTTTT. Amino acid sequence: CASRTRPDRTEKLFF. The variable domain in full, completed from reference TRBV5-5 and TRBJ1-4, reads DAGVTQSPTHLIKTRGQQVTLRCSPISGHKSVSWYQQVLGQGPQFIFQYYEKEERGRGNFPDRFSARQFPNYSSELNVNALLLGDSALYLCASRTRPDRTEKLFFGSGTQLSVL.

In regard to this clone: One end of the junction varies from germline; a read error may be responsible. The chain couples TRBV5-1 to TRBJ2-3, with a possible D match to TRBD1 (5 bases). The CDR3 runs to 14 residues. The V gene's germline CDR1 is SGHRS and CDR2 YFSETQ. DNA for the CDR3: TGCGCCAGCAGGTTGGGGCCTAAGGAGAATACGCAGTATTTT. This encodes CASRLGPKENTQYF.

The chain combines TRBV9 with TRBJ2-3; no clear D gene. With 4 bases removed from V and 0 bases from J, the gap between germline ends came to 3 bases. The CDR3 is 12 residues long. Per germline, CDR1 SGDLS and CDR2 YYNGEE. CDR3 residues: CASSQSTDTQYF. CDR3 in DNA: TGTGCCAGCAGCCAAAGCACAGATACGCAGTATTTT.

In this sample, this clone turned up once. This chain uses TRBV7-9 with TRBJ2-3; TRBD1 might be the D (5 bases). This CDR3 region has 13 residues. CDR1 and CDR2 from the germline V gene are SEHNR and FQNEAQ (reference sequence). The V gene lost 3 bases and the J gene lost 13 bases, with 17 bases spanning the gap. The CDR3 sequence: CASSFVGDQKKYF. In DNA form, the CDR3 reads TGTGCCAGCAGCTTTGTAGGGGATCAGAAGAAGTATTTT.

This clone was found a few times. This chain links TRBV1 with TRBJ2-7; the D call TRBD1 from the table was never checked on the DNA. TRBV1 represents a pseudogene. CDR3 length: 16 amino acids. DNA for the CDR3: TGCACCAGCAGCCAAGAGAGACGCAGGATTTCCTACGAGCAGTACTTC. Its protein product is CTSSQERRRISYEQYF.